The clone carrying this TCR beta chain was seen more than once but under ten times. Under the authors' procedure: Amplification of reference gene primers provided the estimated nucleated cell counts. The data were produced by immunoSEQ multiplex PCR, yet TCRdb's version contains in-frame clones alone and is incomplete. V and J calls and clone size come straight from that table; D and trimming were deduced from the DNA. The data hold 50,000 to 70,000 clones, with about 76% observed a single time. These data come from a study of blood T cell repertoires in COVID-19. Study information: Nucleic acid was either cDNA or gDNA, and it came from T cells, B-cell-depleted T cells, or PBMCs.

CDR3 length: 15 residues. Germline CDR1 MGHRA, CDR2 YSYEKL. The V end lost 0 bases, the J end lost 8 bases, and 16 bases lay between the germline ends. This clonotype was obtained from a middle-aged man with active or convalescent COVID-19. The gene calls are TRBV4-1 and TRBJ1-2; a weak D match, TRBD1 (5 bases). The sequenced sample was peripheral blood. CDR3 in amino acids: CASSQDDRREEGYTF. The CDR3 nucleotides are TGCGCCAGCAGCCAAGATGACAGAAGAGAAGAGGGCTACACCTTC.